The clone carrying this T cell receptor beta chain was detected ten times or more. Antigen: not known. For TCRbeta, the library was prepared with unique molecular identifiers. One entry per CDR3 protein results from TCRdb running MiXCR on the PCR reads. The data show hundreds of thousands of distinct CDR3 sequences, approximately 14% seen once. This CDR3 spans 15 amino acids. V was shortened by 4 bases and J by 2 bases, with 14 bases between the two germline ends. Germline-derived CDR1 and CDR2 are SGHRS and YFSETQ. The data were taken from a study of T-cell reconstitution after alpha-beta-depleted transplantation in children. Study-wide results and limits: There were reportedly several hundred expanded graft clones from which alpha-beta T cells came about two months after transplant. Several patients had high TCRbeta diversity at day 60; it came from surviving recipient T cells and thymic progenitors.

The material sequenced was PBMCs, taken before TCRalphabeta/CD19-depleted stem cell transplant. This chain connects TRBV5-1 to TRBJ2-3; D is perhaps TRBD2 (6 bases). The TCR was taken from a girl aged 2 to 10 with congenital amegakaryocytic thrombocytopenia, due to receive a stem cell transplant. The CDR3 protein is CASSPRDFNTDTQYF. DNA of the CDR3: TGCGCCAGCAGCCCGAGGGACTTCAACACAGATACGCAGTATTTT. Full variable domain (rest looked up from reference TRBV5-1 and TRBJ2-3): KAGVTQTPRYLIKTRGQQVTLSCSPISGHRSVSWYQQTPGQGLQFLFEYFSETQRNKGNFPGRFSGRQFSNSRSEMNVSTLELGDSALYLCASSPRDFNTDTQYFGPGTRLTVL.